Listed below are T cell receptor beta chains from one sample, sequenced in a study of cytomegalovirus exposure and HLA in healthy donors. TCRdb's copy holds only in-frame clones and misses some; the assay was immunoSEQ multiplex PCR. The data show approximately 120,000 clones, with about 88% seen just once and about 2% held by the top ten. Sequences were obtained from PBMCs. The receptor set was obtained from a woman aged 18-29 years in good health and CMV-seronegative. Both conserved end residues are part of each CDR3. The D gene is left open where the match is weak. Only some rows state a clone size, as once, few, many or a class for expanded clones.

abundance	v_gene	d_gene	j_gene	CDR3nt	CDR3aa
few	TRBV30	TRBD2	TRBJ2-5	TGTGCCTGGAGTTCGAGCGGGGGAAAGACCCAGTACTTC	CAWSSSGGKTQYF
.	TRBV5-6	TRBD1	TRBJ2-3	TGTGCCAGCAGCTGGGGGACAGGCGCGGGAGATACGCAGTATTTT	CASSWGTGAGDTQYF
.	TRBV27	.	TRBJ2-1	TGTGCCAGCAGTTTTTGGGGGGACCGGACGTTAGGGCAGTTCTTC	CASSFWGDRTLGQFF
.	TRBV7-6	.	TRBJ1-1	TGTGCCAGCAGCTTAGAGCGATCTGTGAACACTGAAGCTTTCTTT	CASSLERSVNTEAFF
.	TRBV28	.	TRBJ1-2	TGTGCCAGCAGACCGGGGGGGCCCTATGGCTACACCTTC	CASRPGGPYGYTF
.	TRBV7-9	.	TRBJ2-7	TGTGCCAGCACCGGTGAGACCTACGAGCAGTACTTC	CASTGETYEQYF
.	TRBV30	.	TRBJ1-2	TGTGCCTGGAGCCCCTCCTCCGCAGCTAACTATGGCTACACCTTC	CAWSPSSAANYGYTF
.	TRBV29-1	TRBD2	TRBJ2-7	TGCAGCGTTGAAGATAGTCGGGGGGGAGACGAGCAGTACTTC	CSVEDSRGGDEQYF
.	TRBV9	.	TRBJ1-1	TGTGCCAGCAGCGGCTCCCCCGAGAGGGTCACTGAAGCTTTCTTT	CASSGSPERVTEAFF
.	TRBV30	TRBD2	TRBJ2-5	TGTGCCTGGAGGCGGGTGTTTGGGAGCGGGGGGGCCGAGACCCAGTACTTC	CAWRRVFGSGGAETQYF
.	TRBV7-9	.	TRBJ1-4	TGTGCCAGCAGCCCCACGGCGGGGGAAAAACTGTTTTTT	CASSPTAGEKLFF
.	TRBV28	TRBD2	TRBJ2-3	TGTGCCAGCAGTTTATATGGGGGGACTAGCGGTACAGATACGCAGTATTTT	CASSLYGGTSGTDTQYF
once	TRBV30	.	TRBJ2-1	TGTGCCTGGACTGTACACGGGGTCAATGAGCAGTTCTTC	CAWTVHGVNEQFF
.	TRBV30	.	TRBJ1-2	TGTGCCTGGGGCCGGGAGGGTGGCTACACCTTC	CAWGREGGYTF
.	TRBV19	TRBD1	TRBJ2-6	TGTGCCAGTAGTCAGGGGGCCGGATACTCTGGGGCCAACGTCCTGACTTTC	CASSQGAGYSGANVLTF
.	TRBV5-6	TRBD2	TRBJ2-7	TGTGCCAGCAGCTTGGGGCTAGCGGGGGGATCTCCTAACGAGCAGTACTTC	CASSLGLAGGSPNEQYF
.	TRBV30	.	TRBJ1-1	TGTGCCTGGAGTATCGTTGAAGCTTTCTTT	CAWSIVEAFF
.	TRBV6-5	TRBD2	TRBJ2-7	TGTGCCAGCAGTTCCGAGCGGGGGGGGGTCTACGAGCAGTACTTC	CASSSERGGVYEQYF
.	TRBV9	.	TRBJ2-2	TGTGCCAGCAGCCCCCGGGGTAGCGGACCCGGGGAGCTGTTTTTT	CASSPRGSGPGELFF
.	TRBV4-2	.	TRBJ2-7	TGTGCCAGCAGCCACCCTAGGCCTCCCCGTCCACTCTACGAGCAGTACTTC	CASSHPRPPRPLYEQYF
.	TRBV9	.	TRBJ2-7	TGTGCCAGCAGCCCCCGGCCGGGCTCCTACGAGCAGTACTTC	CASSPRPGSYEQYF
few	TRBV27	TRBD1	TRBJ1-2	TGTGCCAGCAGTTCCTTTCTGACAGGGTTTGGCTACACCTTC	CASSSFLTGFGYTF
.	TRBV28	TRBD1	TRBJ2-4	TGTGCCAGCAGTCAGTCGTCGGGACAGAAAAACATTCAGTACTTC	CASSQSSGQKNIQYF
.	TRBV29-1	TRBD1	TRBJ2-7	TGCAGCGTTGAAGGGACAGGGGGTTACTACGAGCAGTACTTC	CSVEGTGGYYEQYF
.	TRBV28	.	TRBJ1-1	TGTGCCAGCAGTTTAGTAGGCGGGGTTGGCACTGAAGCTTTCTTT	CASSLVGGVGTEAFF
.	TRBV7-9	.	TRBJ1-6	TGTGCCAGCAGGGCGGGCCCAGCAAATTCACCCCTCCACTTT	CASRAGPANSPLHF
.	TRBV7-9	.	TRBJ1-2	TGTGCCAGCAGCTTAAACAGGGAAGGCTACACCTTC	CASSLNREGYTF
.	TRBV6-5	.	TRBJ2-5	TGTGCCAGCAGTTATCGCCAGGGAGAGACCCAGTACTTC	CASSYRQGETQYF
.	TRBV29-1	TRBD2	TRBJ2-1	TGCAGCGTTGTTGCAAGCGGGGGGGCCAGCGAGCAGTTCTTC	CSVVASGGASEQFF
.	TRBV10-3	TRBD1	TRBJ2-7	TGTGCCATCAAGAAGACAGGGGAAGTCGAGCAGTACTTC	CAIKKTGEVEQYF
.	TRBV30	.	TRBJ2-7	TGTGCCTGGACGGGAGACGCATTTTACGAGCAGTACTTC	CAWTGDAFYEQYF
.	TRBV11-2	TRBD1	TRBJ2-7	TGTGCCAGCAGCTTAGGGGACAGGGGCCTTATGCCCTACGAGCAGTACTTC	CASSLGDRGLMPYEQYF
.	TRBV28	.	TRBJ1-4	TGTACTAAAAAAAGGGGGGGGGATGGGTACGCTAATGAAAAACTGTTTTTT	CTKKRGGDGYANEKLFF
.	TRBV7-9	.	TRBJ1-1	TGTGCCAGCAGCTTAGAGGCGGTCTCTGAAGCTTTCTTT	CASSLEAVSEAFF
.	TRBV5-1	TRBD2	TRBJ2-7	TGCGCCAGCAGCTTCGGGCTAGCGGATTACTACGAGCAGTACTTC	CASSFGLADYYEQYF
.	TRBV19	TRBD2	TRBJ2-3	TGTGCCAGTATGAGCGGGGGGGCGCCTGGGGATACGCAGTATTTT	CASMSGGAPGDTQYF
.	TRBV30	.	TRBJ2-7	TGTGCCTGGAGTGTACGGGGGACAGCCCGCCACTCCGAGCAGTACTTC	CAWSVRGTARHSEQYF
once	TRBV6-4	TRBD2	TRBJ2-3	TGTGCCAGCAGCCTAGCGGGGGGGACCACAGATACGCAGTATTTT	CASSLAGGTTDTQYF
.	TRBV6-1	TRBD1	TRBJ2-7	TGTGCCAGCAGTGAGCAAGTACAGGGGGCTGGGCAGTACTTC	CASSEQVQGAGQYF
.	TRBV4-2	.	TRBJ1-2	TGTGCCAGCAGCCAAGAAAAGGTACCGGGGGTCCGGGATGGCTACACCTTC	CASSQEKVPGVRDGYTF
once	TRBV7-2	.	TRBJ2-7	TGTGCCAGCAGCCCCGACCGGGACAAGACCTACGAGCAGTACTTC	CASSPDRDKTYEQYF
.	TRBV28	TRBD2	TRBJ2-3	TGTGCCAGCAGTTTAGGGCTAGCGGGGGCAAAGAGGGATACGCAGTATTTT	CASSLGLAGAKRDTQYF
.	TRBV9	.	TRBJ1-3	TGTGCCAGCAGCGCCCGGGACATCTCTGGAAACACCATATATTTT	CASSARDISGNTIYF
.	TRBV9	.	TRBJ1-1	TGTGCCAGCAGCCCGACAGGGAACACTGAAGCTTTCTTT	CASSPTGNTEAFF
once	TRBV5-6	.	TRBJ1-2	TGTGCCAGCAGCTTGTTTTCAGGGGTCGGCTACACCTTC	CASSLFSGVGYTF
.	TRBV30	.	TRBJ2-7	TGTGCCTGGAGTGCCGGACTCTCAACCTACGAGCAGTACTTC	CAWSAGLSTYEQYF
.	TRBV4-2	.	TRBJ1-2	TGTGCCAGCAGCCAAGTATCCGGGGGCTACACCTTC	CASSQVSGGYTF
.	TRBV4-2	TRBD2	TRBJ2-1	TGTGCCAGCAGCCAAGATACCGAGCGCGGGAGGGATGAGCAGTTCTTC	CASSQDTERGRDEQFF